The TCR beta chain under discussion was sequenced for a study of blood T cell repertoires in COVID-19. Study background: T cells, B-cell-depleted T cells, or PBMCs provided the cDNA or gDNA that served as material.

This clone was seen a few times. Germline loops: CDR1 SGHVS, CDR2 FQNEAQ. CDR3 length equals 15 residues. J lost 1 base, V lost 4 bases, and 6 bases had no gene match. Sequenced by immunoSEQ multiplex PCR; TCRdb stores in-frame clones only, minus some. Counted here are roughly 120,000 clones, 85% occurring once; the ten biggest clones make up about 12%. The receptor was isolated from a human donor in a cohort sampled during active COVID-19. The chain joins TRBV7-8 to TRBJ1-1, with 7 bases matching TRBD1. Sequencing was carried out using peripheral blood. CDR3 region: CASSSQTGRNTEAFF. CDR3 nucleotides: TGTGCCAGCAGCTCCCAGACAGGGCGGAACACTGAAGCTTTCTTT.